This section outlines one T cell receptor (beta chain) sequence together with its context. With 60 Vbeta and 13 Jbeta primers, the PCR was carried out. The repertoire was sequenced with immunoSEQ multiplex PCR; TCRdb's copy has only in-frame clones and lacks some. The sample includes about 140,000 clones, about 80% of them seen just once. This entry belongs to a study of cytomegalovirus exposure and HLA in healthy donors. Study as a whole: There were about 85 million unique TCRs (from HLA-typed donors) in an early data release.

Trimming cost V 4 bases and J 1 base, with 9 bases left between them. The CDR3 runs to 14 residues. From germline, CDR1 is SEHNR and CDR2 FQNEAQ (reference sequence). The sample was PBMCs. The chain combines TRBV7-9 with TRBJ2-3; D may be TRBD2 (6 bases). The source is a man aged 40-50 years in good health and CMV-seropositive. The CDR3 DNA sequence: TGTGCCAGCAGCTGGGGCGGGGGCACAGATACGCAGTATTTT. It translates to CASSWGGGTDTQYF. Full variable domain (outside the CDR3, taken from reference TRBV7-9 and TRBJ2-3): DTGVSQNPRHKITKRGQNVTFRCDPISEHNRLYWYRQTLGQGPEFLTYFQNEAQLEKSRLLSDRFSAERPKGSFSTLEIQRTEQGDSAMYLCASSWGGGTDTQYFGPGTRLTVL.